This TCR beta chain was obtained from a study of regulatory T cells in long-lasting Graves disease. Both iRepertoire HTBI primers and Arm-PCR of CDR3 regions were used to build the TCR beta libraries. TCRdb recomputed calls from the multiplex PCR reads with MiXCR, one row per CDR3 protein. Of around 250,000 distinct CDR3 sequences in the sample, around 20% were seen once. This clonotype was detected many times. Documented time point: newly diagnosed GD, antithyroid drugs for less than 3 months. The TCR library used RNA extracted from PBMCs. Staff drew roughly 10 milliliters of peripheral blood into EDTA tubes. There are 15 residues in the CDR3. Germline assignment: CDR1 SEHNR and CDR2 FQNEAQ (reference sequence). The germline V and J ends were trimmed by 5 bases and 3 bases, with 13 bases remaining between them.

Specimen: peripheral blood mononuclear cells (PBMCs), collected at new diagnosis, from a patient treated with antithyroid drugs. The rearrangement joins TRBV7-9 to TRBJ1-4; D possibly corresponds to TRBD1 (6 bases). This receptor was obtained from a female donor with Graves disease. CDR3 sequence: CASSPGGGSNEKLFF. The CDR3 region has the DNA TGTGCCAGCAGCCCCGGGGGGGGCTCTAATGAAAAACTGTTTTTT.